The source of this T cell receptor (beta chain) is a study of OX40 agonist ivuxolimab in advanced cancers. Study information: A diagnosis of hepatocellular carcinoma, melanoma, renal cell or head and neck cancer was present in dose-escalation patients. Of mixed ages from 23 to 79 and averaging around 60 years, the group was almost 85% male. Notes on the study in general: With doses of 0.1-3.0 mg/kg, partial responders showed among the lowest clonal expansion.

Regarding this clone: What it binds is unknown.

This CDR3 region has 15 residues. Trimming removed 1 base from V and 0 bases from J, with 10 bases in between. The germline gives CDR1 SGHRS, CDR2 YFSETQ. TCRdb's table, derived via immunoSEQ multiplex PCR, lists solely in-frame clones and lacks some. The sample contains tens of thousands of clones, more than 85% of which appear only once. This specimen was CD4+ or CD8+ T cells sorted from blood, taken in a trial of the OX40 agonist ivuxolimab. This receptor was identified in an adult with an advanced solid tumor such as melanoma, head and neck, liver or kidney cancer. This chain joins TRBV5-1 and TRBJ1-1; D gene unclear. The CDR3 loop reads CASSLPGFMNTEAFF. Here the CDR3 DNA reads TGCGCCAGCAGCTTGCCCGGTTTCATGAACACTGAAGCTTTCTTT.